This T cell receptor (beta chain) was retrieved from a study of T cells in localized non-small cell lung cancer (dated by TCRdb to the early 2020s). A note on the overall study: T cell repertoires of 200 to 300 early-stage NSCLC patients were analyzed, with tumors being compared against uninvolved tumor-adjacent lungs. The cohort consisted of 236 treatment-naive NSCLC patients whose localized lung tumors had been resected. A mean age of around 69 years was recorded for the NSCLC patients, of whom roughly 130 were male and 90 to 110 were female. The paper's findings and limits, for the study overall: Because the study design was exploratory, TCR variables were selected using unadjusted p-values without false-discovery rate correction. A median of approximately 50 of the top 100 tumor clones turned up in the paired uninvolved adjacent lung, and fewer than 35 of those clones also ranked among the top 100 of that same adjacent lung. Uninvolved tumor-adjacent lung showed the highest T cell clonality, higher than tumor, which suggests more focused antigenic responses in the uninvolved tumor-adjacent lung. Higher blood T cell density associated with longer overall survival, while higher adjacent-lung clonality associated with shorter survival. Because multi-region sequencing of the tumors was not done, intratumor heterogeneity could not be ruled out.

In the germline V gene, CDR1 corresponds to SGDLS and CDR2 to YYNGEE. Cut back by 0 bases and 2 bases, the V and J ends lie 5 bases apart. The CDR3 has 13 amino acids, counting the end cysteine and phenylalanine. Only the CDR3 DNA stays, 39 bases, in frame from base 1. TCR beta CDR3 regions were sequenced from DNA using the immunoSEQ Assay. As for how the authors treated the data: To compute T cell density, TCR beta template counts were normalized to usable DNA, which was estimated by amplifying housekeeping genes. Using the preseqR package, richness was estimated by extrapolating to 120,000 templates for tissue samples and 400,000 templates for PBMC samples. Clonality was defined by subtracting Pielou's evenness from one. Differential abundance testing on productive amino-acid clonotypes, with a minimum total count of 5 and an alpha of 0.1, was used to identify tissue-enriched TCRs. The Jaccard Index and the Morisita Overlap Index were used to measure repertoire overlap between compartments. GLIPH grouped TCR beta CDR3s together with public tetramer-defined viral CDR3s, and a viral motif had to include at least three viral sequences and show V-gene enrichment. As stored in TCRdb, this immuneACCESS dataset retains in-frame rearrangements with V and J assigned. A fraction of the clones does not appear; measured against another copy, unresolved V genes explain less than half of the discrepancy, and the remainder lacks a known reason. The DNA gave D and trimming, while V, J and clone size come from that table. The sample table shows roughly 13,000 clones, and 70% to 90% are seen once. Together, the top ten hold approximately 59% of the sample.

As to this clone: Its antigen target is currently unknown. No per-base quality is available; no much larger clone lies one base away.

At diagnosis, tumor, uninvolved tumor-adjacent lung and peripheral blood were collected and then preserved as a mix of FFPE and fresh-frozen material. For TCR repertoire profiling, blood samples were analyzed as peripheral blood mononuclear cells. Source: peripheral blood, taken before any cancer treatment. This TCR was sampled from a male donor at least 60 years old with stage III lung adenocarcinoma. This sequence uses TRBV9 and TRBJ2-5; the D gene remains uncertain. The nucleotide sequence is given as TGTGCCAGCAGCGTAGCTTTACAAGAGACCCAGTACTTC. This sequence encodes CASSVALQETQYF.